Listed below are T cell receptor beta chains from one sample, sequenced in a study of CXCR3-negative and CXCR3-positive naive CD8 T cells. TCRdb processed the 5' RACE reads again and assigns one entry to each CDR3 protein, with no DNA. Its table lists about 43,000 distinct CDR3 sequences. Sequences were obtained from memory CD8+ T cells from blood. The receptors were sampled from a human donor in good health. Some clones in this sample may be carry-over from other donors' samples. The CDR3 runs from the conserved cysteine through the conserved F or W. Rows may omit the clone size; those that give it use once, few, many or a size class.

clone size,V gene,J gene,CDR3 protein
NA,TRBV6-5,TRBJ2-2,CASSYSRSLYTGELFF
NA,TRBV5-4,TRBJ1-2,CASSATGGAGGYTF
medium-sized,TRBV4-3,TRBJ1-5,CASSQLSGTGGQPQHF
NA,TRBV29-1,TRBJ2-1,CSAEGGGGYNEQFF
NA,TRBV7-9,TRBJ1-4,CASSSPDREKEKLFF
NA,TRBV6-5,TRBJ2-1,CASSYSYLDQKGDNEQFF
NA,TRBV15,TRBJ2-3,CATSRDVEGSAQYF
NA,TRBV2,TRBJ2-1,CASSVVSGGPSPHEQFF
NA,TRBV24-1,TRBJ2-3,CATSDLAMSTDTQYF
NA,TRBV20-1,TRBJ1-1,CSALWQGSAEAFF
NA,TRBV19,TRBJ1-5,CASLDRGSNQPQHF
NA,TRBV4-3,TRBJ1-2,CASSQDRGEAYGYTF
NA,TRBV15,TRBJ2-1,CATSRGISYNEQFF
NA,TRBV9,TRBJ2-1,CASSDRSYNEQFF
NA,TRBV25-1,TRBJ1-1,CASSEYSGQPMNTEAFF
NA,TRBV25-1,TRBJ2-7,CASSGDRAYEQYF
NA,TRBV28,TRBJ1-6,CASSPGRSNAPLHF
NA,TRBV7-9,TRBJ2-1,CASGGTSGEVPSYNEQFF
NA,TRBV10-3,TRBJ2-1,CAITSGRAPEEQFF
NA,TRBV27,TRBJ2-7,CASSSGTGGLYEQYF
NA,TRBV29-1,TRBJ2-7,CSVEDHNRNYEQYF
NA,TRBV12-3/TRBV12-4,TRBJ2-3,CASSTSGPLDTQYF
NA,TRBV7-2,TRBJ2-1,CASSLSLGGSAYNEQFF
NA,TRBV6-5,TRBJ2-1,CASSLTWAGELNEQFF
NA,TRBV28,TRBJ2-3,CASRRVNTQYF
NA,TRBV15,TRBJ1-6,CATSRENSPLHF
NA,TRBV18,TRBJ2-5,CASSPQGGTQYF
NA,TRBV4-1,TRBJ1-1,CASSPYVQGSVTEAFF
NA,TRBV27,TRBJ2-5,CASSYSTGEWQETQYF
NA,TRBV28,TRBJ2-2,CASSTLIPTAGTADGELFF
NA,TRBV7-9,TRBJ2-5,CASSLSGHQETQYF
NA,TRBV29-1,TRBJ1-5,CSRARDPNQPQHF
NA,TRBV13,TRBJ2-3,CASSLGGGGGSTDTQYF
NA,TRBV2,TRBJ2-7,CASRGTSGAYEQYF
NA,TRBV29-1,TRBJ2-2,CSALGQGAPGELFF
NA,TRBV28,TRBJ2-1,CASNEALNEGEQFF
NA,TRBV7-3,TRBJ2-1,CASSLPTSGTNNEQFF
NA,TRBV7-9,TRBJ1-1,CASSTKPTDMNTEAFF
NA,TRBV7-8,TRBJ1-5,CASSPRVGDNQPQHF
NA,TRBV4-2,TRBJ1-2,CASSQAEDINGGYTF
NA,TRBV7-2,TRBJ2-3,CASSILAGRTDTQYF
NA,TRBV11-2,TRBJ2-1,CASSFSGGHNEQFF
NA,TRBV28,TRBJ1-2,CASSSRTVTLGYTF
NA,TRBV20-1,TRBJ2-5,CSARRAGEWETQYF
NA,TRBV20-1,TRBJ1-1,CSAMGASHFEAFF
NA,TRBV7-9,TRBJ2-1,CATNRQGRDNEQFF
NA,TRBV7-8,TRBJ2-7,CASSGEFYEQYF
NA,TRBV29-1,TRBJ2-7,CSAGWDRANEQYF
NA,TRBV18,TRBJ2-1,CASSNPGQGLREQFF
NA,TRBV28,TRBJ2-7,CASESGTSYEQYF
NA,TRBV28,TRBJ2-3,CASSTDRDGTDTQYF
NA,TRBV5-1,TRBJ2-1,CASSFINSGYDNEQFF
NA,TRBV9,TRBJ2-7,CASSVASGNYEQYF
NA,TRBV20-1,TRBJ2-3,CSADDREGTDTQYF
NA,TRBV5-1,TRBJ2-1,CASSPGTGIDEQFF
NA,TRBV29-1,TRBJ2-5,CSVEDLWAGDTYQETQYF
NA,TRBV7-2,TRBJ1-5,CASSLSGARYQPQHF